This TCR beta chain was observed in a study of cytomegalovirus exposure and HLA in healthy donors. Study information: An analysis done earlier identified roughly 120 million unique TCR beta sequences from about 179 million T cells. Genetic ancestry analysis placed about 80% of the 300 to 400 donors that were genotyped in the Caucasian-associated cluster.

Notes on this clone: The antigen remains undetermined.

Losses at the gene ends were 1 base for V and 4 bases for J; bases not matched to a gene: 5. The CDR3 extends over 16 amino acids. Germline V gene data show CDR1 as SGHNT and CDR2 as YYREEE (reference sequence). The PCR was carried out with 60 Vbeta primers and 13 Jbeta primers. TCRdb's table, derived via immunoSEQ multiplex PCR, lists solely in-frame clones and lacks some. The sample holds approximately 150,000 clones, about 64% seen once. Study-wide findings and caveats: TCR association rates varied by HLA locus in a later analysis, with DRB1 highest and HLA-C lowest. TCR beta V- and J-gene trimming was later associated with a missense DCLRE1C variant.

This TCR derives from a man in his sixties in good health and CMV-seronegative. The chain couples TRBV5-4 to TRBJ2-3; 11 bases fit TRBD2. Sequencing was done on a sample of PBMCs. The CDR3 is CASSLLLAGESDTQYF. DNA of the CDR3: TGTGCCAGCAGCTTGTTACTAGCGGGAGAGTCAGATACGCAGTATTTT.